Following are 8 T cell receptor beta chains from one sample sequenced in a study of shared clonotypes between healthy human individuals. Only in-frame clones appear in the TCRdb table, and some are missing; sequencing was by immunoSEQ multiplex PCR. The sample has under 550,000 clones, about 96% seen once. Sequencing input: naive CD4+ T cells sorted from blood. Subset specified: CD45RA+ positively selected. Every receptor here comes from a woman aged 30 to 39 in good health.

The J gene is TRBJ2-1, the V gene TRBV14, with 9 bases lining up with TRBD2. Germline values: CDR1 SGHDN, CDR2 FVKESK. The CDR3 loop spans 17 amino acids. V was clipped by 4 bases and J by 7 bases; unmatched bases: 14. The CDR3: CASSLWIAGAARNEQFF. The CDR3 DNA is TGTGCCAGCAGCCTTTGGATAGCGGGAGCAGCAAGGAATGAGCAGTTCTTC.

This clone has a single count. V usage is TRBV7-2 and J usage is TRBJ2-1; 9 nucleotides agree with TRBD2. The CDR3 runs 15 residues. V was clipped by 1 base and J by 2 bases; unmatched bases: 0. CDR1 is SGHTA and CDR2 is FQGNSA in the germline V gene. The CDR3 DNA reads as TGTGCCAGCAGCTTAGTAGCGGGAGCCTACAATGAGCAGTTCTTC. It translates to CASSLVAGAYNEQFF.

V gene TRBV5-1 combines with J gene TRBJ2-3, with 7 bases lining up with TRBD2. V dropped 0 bases and J dropped 4; count of bases not matched to a gene: 8. Germline CDR1 reads SGHRS; CDR2 reads YFSETQ. This CDR3 contains 16 residues. CDR3 coding DNA: TGCGCCAGCAGCTTGGGCGGTGGGAGCGGGGCAGATACGCAGTATTTT. Encoded protein: CASSLGGGSGADTQYF.

The V gene is TRBV7-6, the J gene TRBJ2-5, with 12 nucleotides matching TRBD2. Germline V gives CDR1 SGHVS, CDR2 FNYEAQ. This CDR3 has 16 residues. J gave up 2 bases and V 2 bases, and 3 bases lay outside the gene matches. The CDR3 region is CASSLRTSGIQETQYF. Here the CDR3 DNA reads TGTGCCAGCAGCTTAAGGACTAGCGGGATTCAAGAGACCCAGTACTTC.

This chain uses TRBV27 with TRBJ2-7; TRBD1 agrees at 11 bases. CDR3 length: 15 amino acids. Germline-derived CDR1 and CDR2 are MNHEY and SMNVEV (reference sequence). J was trimmed by 7 bases and V by 5 bases; bases with no gene match: 10. The CDR3 loop reads CASSQIGTGGREQYF. The CDR3 DNA reads TGTGCCAGCAGTCAAATCGGGACAGGGGGTAGGGAGCAGTACTTC.

This clone showed up just once. The CDR3 end shows no conserved phenylalanine or tryptophan, and so a read error is likely. The J gene is TRBJ2-7, the V gene TRBV19, with D possibly called TRBD1 or TRBD2 (5 bases each). The germline V gene has CDR1 LNHDA and CDR2 SQIVND (reference sequence). The CDR3 runs to 13 residues. Between the trimmed V and J ends, which lost 6 bases and 1 base, there was a span of 10 bases. The CDR3 loop is CASRRDGSYEQYL. The CDR3 DNA reads as TGTGCCAGTAGACGGGACGGGTCCTACGAGCAGTACCTC.

The rearrangement uses TRBV19 and TRBJ2-4, with 7 bases lining up with TRBD1. This CDR3 spans 12 amino acids. The V segment lost 8 bases and the J segment 7 bases; nucleotides outside the gene matches: 5. Germline V gene sequence: CDR1 LNHDA, CDR2 SQIVND (reference sequence). The CDR3 reads CASASRGNIQYF. The CDR3 nucleotides are TGTGCCAGTGCCTCCAGGGGGAACATTCAGTACTTC.

The chain has TRBV2 and TRBJ2-1, with TRBD2 matching 14 bases. In germline, CDR1 is SNHLY, CDR2 FYNNEI. The CDR3 loop spans 15 amino acids. V lost 7 bases to trimming and J lost 4 bases; unmatched junction nucleotides: 3. The CDR3, as DNA: TGTGCCAGCACGGGACTAGCGGGAGTTTACAATGAGCAGTTCTTC. Protein product: CASTGLAGVYNEQFF. Full variable domain (remainder filled in from reference TRBV2 and TRBJ2-1): EPEVTQTPSHQVTQMGQEVILRCVPISNHLYFYWYRQILGQKVEFLVSFYNNEISEKSEIFDDQFSVERPDGSNFTLKIRSTKLEDSAMYFCASTGLAGVYNEQFFGPGTRLTVL.